These T cell receptor beta chains were read from a single sample in a study of blood T cell repertoires in COVID-19. The protocol was immunoSEQ multiplex PCR, while the TCRdb copy is restricted to in-frame clones and leaves out a portion. The sample lists more than 60,000 clones; roughly 90% were seen once. Sequenced material: peripheral blood. These receptors were collected from a woman of 80 years or more with active or convalescent COVID-19. The CDR3 runs from the conserved cysteine through the conserved F or W. D genes are given only for firm matches. Part of the rows lack a size; the others show once, few, many or a class for expanded clones.

clone size,J gene,V gene,D gene,CDR3 protein,CDR3 DNA
NA,TRBJ2-7,TRBV6-2/TRBV6-3,NA,CASSYQTGRTNEQYF,TGTGCCAGCAGTTACCAGACAGGCCGGACGAACGAGCAGTACTTC
once,TRBJ2-3,TRBV20-1,NA,CSASRGLGTDTQYF,TGCAGTGCTAGTAGAGGGCTAGGCACAGATACGCAGTATTTT
NA,TRBJ2-2,TRBV5-5,NA,CASSWPLQGRAGELFF,TGTGCCAGCAGCTGGCCCCTACAGGGTCGGGCCGGGGAGCTGTTTTTT
NA,TRBJ2-5,TRBV9,TRBD1,CASSRLQGAQGETQYF,TGTGCCAGCAGCAGACTACAGGGGGCGCAGGGTGAGACCCAGTACTTC
NA,TRBJ2-4,TRBV4-1,TRBD1,CASSQETGGAKNIQYF,TGCGCCAGCAGCCAAGAGACAGGGGGTGCCAAAAACATTCAGTACTTC
NA,TRBJ1-1,TRBV7-8,TRBD1,CASSLVIGTGTTEAFF,TGTGCCAGCAGCTTAGTAATTGGGACAGGGACGACTGAAGCTTTCTTT
once,TRBJ1-2,TRBV29-1,NA,CSVERGAVEYGYTF,TGCAGCGTTGAAAGGGGCGCGGTGGAGTATGGCTACACCTTC
NA,TRBJ2-1,TRBV6-1,NA,CASSEVFGGVYNEQFF,TGTGCCAGCAGTGAAGTGTTCGGCGGGGTTTACAATGAGCAGTTCTTC
NA,TRBJ1-3,TRBV28,NA,CASSYYSSGNTIYF,TGTGCCAGCAGTTATTACAGCTCTGGAAACACCATATATTTT
NA,TRBJ2-5,TRBV24-1,TRBD2,CATSDVLAGQETQYF,TGTGCCACCAGTGACGTCTTAGCGGGGCAAGAGACCCAGTACTTC
NA,TRBJ2-3,TRBV2,NA,CASVGLTSTDTQYF,TGTGCCAGCGTGGGGCTAACTAGCACAGATACGCAGTATTTT
once,TRBJ2-5,TRBV6-5,TRBD2,CASSLTSGGTAQYF,TGTGCCAGCAGTCTAACTAGCGGGGGGACGGCCCAGTACTTC
NA,TRBJ2-7,TRBV27,NA,CASSLKGGDTYEQYF,TGTGCCAGCAGTCTCAAAGGGGGGGATACCTACGAGCAGTACTTC
NA,TRBJ2-1,TRBV5-6,TRBD2,CASSLRTSFYNEQFF,TGTGCCAGCAGCTTGAGGACTAGCTTCTACAATGAGCAGTTCTTC
NA,TRBJ2-2,TRBV7-2,NA,CASSPVLTGELFF,TGTGCCAGCAGCCCTGTACTCACCGGGGAGCTGTTTTTT
NA,TRBJ1-2,TRBV7-9,NA,CASSPSRDTGYTF,TGTGCCAGCAGCCCATCCCGGGACACTGGCTACACCTTC
NA,TRBJ2-7,TRBV19,NA,CASSAAAGFGEQYF,TGTGCCAGTAGTGCCGCCGCAGGGTTCGGCGAGCAGTACTTC
NA,TRBJ1-2,TRBV2,TRBD1,CASSGQGFVSSYGYTF,TGTGCCAGCAGTGGACAGGGATTTGTTAGTAGCTATGGCTACACCTTC
NA,TRBJ2-7,TRBV6-2/TRBV6-3,NA,CASSYRTSLGGGHEQYF,TGTGCCAGCAGTTACCGCACCTCCCTAGGGGGTGGCCACGAGCAGTACTTC
few,TRBJ1-2,TRBV7-9,NA,CASTPGGPRGYTF,TGTGCCAGCACCCCGGGGGGTCCTCGCGGCTACACCTTC
NA,TRBJ2-3,TRBV7-2,NA,CASSFYRASTDTQYF,TGTGCCAGCAGCTTCTACAGGGCCAGCACAGATACGCAGTATTTT
NA,TRBJ2-5,TRBV10-3,NA,CAISESYIQETQYF,TGTGCCATCAGTGAGTCGTATATTCAAGAGACCCAGTACTTC